The next 10 T cell receptor beta chains were all read from a single sample in a study of Japanese encephalitis immunity and Zika vaccine responses. Each CDR3 protein is one row after TCRdb ran MiXCR on the 5' RACE reads. The sample shows 600 to 650 distinct CDR3 sequences, less than 5% of them seen only once. PBMCs were CFSE-labeled and cultured for about 6 days with peptide pools at approximately 1 ug/mL each. Live CD56-CD19-CD16-CD3+CD4+ cells with low CFSE were sorted unfixed as proliferating CD4 T cells. The specimen was antigen-activated CD4+ T cells from blood, cultured, collected during a Zika inactivated vaccine study. These TCRs come from an adult woman who received an inactivated Zika virus vaccine.

This clonotype is judged medium-sized. The chain carries TRBV20-1 and TRBJ2-5; TRBD1 or TRBD2 may be the D gene (6 bases each). Germline CDR1 reads DFQATT; CDR2 reads SNEGSKA (reference sequence). This CDR3 is 16 amino acids long. V was trimmed by 0 bases and J by 5 bases, leaving 19 bases between them. CDR3 sequence: CSARDMAGLGGETQYF. The CDR3, as DNA: TGCAGTGCTAGAGATATGGCGGGGCTAGGGGGGGAGACCCAGTACTTC.

The chain couples TRBV3-1 to TRBJ2-2; no definite D call. With 7 bases removed from V and 1 base from J, the gap between germline ends came to 13 bases. The germline CDR1 and CDR2 sequences are LGHDT and YNNKEL (reference sequence). The CDR3 length is 15 residues. CDR3 sequence (DNA): TGTGCCAGCACGCACGGTGGGCAGAACACCGGGGAGCTGTTTTTT. It translates to CASTHGGQNTGELFF.

This clonotype appeared many times. The rearrangement uses TRBV3-1 and TRBJ1-5; perhaps TRBD1 as D (5 bases). Between the trimmed V and J ends, which lost 3 bases and 1 base, there was a span of 7 bases. CDR1 and CDR2 from the germline V gene are LGHDT and YNNKEL (reference sequence). This CDR3 region has 14 residues. DNA for the CDR3: TGTGCCAGCAGCCAGCGGGGGAGCAATCAGCCCCAGCATTTT. It translates to CASSQRGSNQPQHF. The full variable domain, completed using reference TRBV3-1 and TRBJ1-5, is DTAVSQTPKYLVTQMGNDKSIKCEQNLGHDTMYWYKQDSKKFLKIMFSYNNKELIINETVPNRFSPKSPDKAHLNLHINSLELGDSAVYFCASSQRGSNQPQHFGDGTRLSIL.

This clonotype is judged medium-sized (0.01 to 0.1%). The chain joins TRBV29-1 to TRBJ1-2; 9 bases line up with TRBD1. V gave up 1 base and J gave up 6 bases; unmatched junction bases: 12. This CDR3 spans 16 amino acids. The germline gives CDR1 SQVTM, CDR2 ANQGSEA. The CDR3 sequence: CSVEGRGQGLLDGYTF. In DNA form, the CDR3 reads TGCAGCGTTGAAGGAAGGGGACAGGGTCTTTTGGATGGCTACACCTTC. The entire variable domain, with the rest obtained from reference TRBV29-1 and TRBJ1-2, is as follows: SAVISQKPSRDICQRGTSLTIQCQVDSQVTMMFWYRQQPGQSLTLIATANQGSEATYESGFVIDKFPISRPNLTFSTLTVSNMSPEDSSIYLCSVEGRGQGLLDGYTFGSGTRLTVV.

This clonotype was seen many times. CDR3 sequence (DNA): TGCAGTGCTAGAGATTGGGTAGATGGCTACACCTTC. It specifies CSARDWVDGYTF. This chain uses TRBV20-1 with TRBJ1-2; unclear D gene. Germline-derived CDR1 and CDR2 are DFQATT and SNEGSKA (reference sequence). The CDR3 runs to 12 residues. V dropped 0 bases and J dropped 6 bases, with 8 bases sitting between them.

Comments on this clonotype: A much larger clone differs by one base, so this may be a read error. The gene calls are TRBV6-5 and TRBJ1-5, with a weak D call TRBD1 (5 bases). There are 17 residues in the CDR3. Trimming left V 6 bases short and J 5 bases short, with 23 bases between. Germline V lookup: CDR1 MNHEY, CDR2 SVGAGI. The CDR3 sequence is CASRRAQGIDGDQPQHF. The CDR3, as DNA: TGTGCCAGCAGGCGGGCCCAGGGAATAGACGGCGATCAGCCCCAGCATTTT.

By share, this clonotype ranks as medium-sized. The J gene is TRBJ2-5, the V gene TRBV12-3 or TRBV12-4; D uncertain. Trimming pared 6 bases from V and 7 bases from J, leaving 12 bases between. The CDR3 length is 12 residues. CDR3 bases: TGTGCCAGCAGCCCCCCCCTGGGGACCCAGTACTTC. It yields the protein CASSPPLGTQYF.

This clonotype was counted a few times. The chain links TRBV7-8 to TRBJ1-1; D perhaps matches TRBD1 (6 bases). Deletions cut 3 bases from V and 0 bases from J, with 8 bases between. The germline gives CDR1 SGHVS, CDR2 FQNEAQ. The CDR3 length is 14 residues. The CDR3: CASSFWDMNTEAFF. The CDR3 region has the DNA TGTGCCAGCAGCTTCTGGGACATGAACACTGAAGCTTTCTTT.

By sample share, this clonotype is medium-sized. This sequence joins TRBV7-8 and TRBJ2-3; D is unclear. The CDR3 is made up of 15 amino acids. In germline, CDR1 is SGHVS, CDR2 FQNEAQ. The V end lost 1 base, the J end lost 1 base, and 9 bases lay between the germline ends. The CDR3, as DNA: TGTGCCAGCAGCTTAGGGAGTGGGGGCACAGATACGCAGTATTTT. Protein sequence: CASSLGSGGTDTQYF.

This clonotype ranks as large. The chain employs TRBV18 and TRBJ1-4; D might be TRBD1 (6 bases). The V end lost 6 bases, the J end lost 10 bases, and 18 bases lay between the germline ends. Germline assignment: CDR1 KGHSH and CDR2 LQKENI. This CDR3 comprises 14 residues. This CDR3 reads CASSLVAGDGKLFF. CDR3 DNA sequence: TGTGCCAGCTCTCTGGTCGCAGGGGACGGAAAACTGTTTTTT.